What follows are 9 T cell receptor beta chains derived from one specimen sequenced in a study of control samples from healthy donors and cancer patients. Sequencing was performed with immunoSEQ multiplex PCR; in TCRdb, only in-frame clones are kept and a portion is missing. The sample includes roughly 120,000 clones, over 90% of them seen just once. Specimen: blood. These receptors all stem from a man aged 25 to 40 in good health.

V and J are TRBV7-9 and TRBJ2-7, with D possibly matching TRBD2 (5 bases). CDR3 size: 13 residues. CDR1 is SEHNR and CDR2 is FQNEAQ in the germline V gene (reference sequence). V was trimmed by 1 base and J by 5 bases, leaving 9 bases between them. The CDR3 region has the DNA TGTGCCAGCAGCTTAGTTCCGGGGAACGAGCAGTACTTC. It yields the protein CASSLVPGNEQYF.

The rearrangement joins TRBV10-2 to TRBJ1-1; D gene unclear. The CDR3 is 13 amino acids. Germline-derived CDR1 and CDR2 are WSHSY and SAAADI. The V and J ends lost 6 bases and 5 bases respectively, with 13 bases between them. The CDR3 protein is CASSDSGRTEAFF. CDR3 bases: TGCGCCAGCAGCGATTCCGGGAGGACTGAAGCTTTCTTT.

This rearrangement joins TRBV7-9 to TRBJ2-5; D is unresolved. Germline CDR1 is SEHNR and CDR2 is FQNEAQ (reference sequence). The CDR3 covers 13 residues. Trimming took 1 base from V and 3 from J, leaving 6 bases between them. CDR3 region: CASSLVREETQYF. Here the CDR3 DNA reads TGTGCCAGCAGCTTAGTTCGGGAAGAGACCCAGTACTTC.

The genes are TRBV10-3 and TRBJ2-1; D gene ambiguous. CDR1 is ENHRY and CDR2 is SYGVKD in the germline V gene. The CDR3 covers 17 residues. Trimming stripped 0 bases from V and 0 bases from J, with 12 bases between. The CDR3 nucleotides are TGTGCCATCAGTGAGTCGATTATTCCGAGCTCCTACAATGAGCAGTTCTTC. Translating gives CAISESIIPSSYNEQFF.

V is TRBV2 and J is TRBJ1-2; 7 bases line up with TRBD1. CDR1 SNHLY and CDR2 FYNNEI come from the germline V gene. The CDR3 extends over 14 amino acids. J lost 2 bases, V lost 10 bases, and 10 bases had no gene match. In DNA, the CDR3 is TGTGCCACCCATTACAGGGGCGGCAACTATGGCTACACCTTC. Encoded protein: CATHYRGGNYGYTF.

The rearrangement links TRBV4-1 to TRBJ1-2; perhaps TRBD1 as D (6 bases). Between the trimmed V and J ends, which lost 1 base and 2 bases, there was a span of 11 bases. The CDR3 length is 15 residues. CDR1 is MGHRA, CDR2 YSYEKL, per germline. CDR3 bases: TGCGCCAGCAGCCAAGGCCTGGACAGCAACTATGGCTACACCTTC. As protein: CASSQGLDSNYGYTF.

This chain connects TRBV6-5 to TRBJ2-1, with D possibly being TRBD2 (6 bases). CDR1 is MNHEY and CDR2 is SVGAGI in the germline V gene. The CDR3 spans 13 residues. The V end lost 7 bases, the J end lost 8 bases, and 15 bases lay between the germline ends. In nucleotides, the CDR3 is TGTGCCAGCATAGCCGGGGGAGAGGATGAGCAGTTCTTC. It yields the protein CASIAGGEDEQFF.

This chain connects TRBV9 to TRBJ1-2; D not certain. This CDR3 is built from 14 residues. Per the germline V gene, CDR1 is SGDLS and CDR2 is YYNGEE. The germline V and J ends were trimmed by 5 bases and 0 bases, with 11 bases remaining between them. The CDR3 loop reads CASSPDGANYGYTF. The CDR3, as DNA: TGTGCCAGCAGTCCCGATGGAGCTAACTATGGCTACACCTTC. The variable domain in full, completed from reference TRBV9 and TRBJ1-2, reads DSGVTQTPKHLITATGQRVTLRCSPRSGDLSVYWYQQSLDQGLQFLIQYYNGEERAKGNILERFSAQQFPDLHSELNLSSLELGDSALYFCASSPDGANYGYTFGSGTRLTVV.

The CDR3 nucleotides read TGTGCTTCGGCACTAGAGGGCACTGAAGCTTTCTTT. Its protein is CASALEGTEAFF. The chain employs TRBV30 and TRBJ1-1; D is undetermined. In germline, CDR1 is GTSNPN, CDR2 SVGIG (reference sequence). There are 12 residues in the CDR3.